The source of this TCR beta chain is a study of post-analysis software for immune sequencing data. V lost 3 bases and J lost 7; bases outside the gene matches: 11. The CDR3 contains 16 residues. Looked up from germline, CDR1 is MNHNS and CDR2 is SASEGT. This clonotype was picked up a small number of times. cDNA libraries for TCR beta contained unique molecular identifiers. TCRdb reanalysed the PCR reads using MiXCR and keeps one entry per CDR3 protein. The sample includes about 160,000 distinct CDR3 sequences, 36% of them seen just once. The gene calls are TRBV6-1 and TRBJ2-7; 11 bases map to TRBD2. The source of this sequence is a girl under 18 with multiple sclerosis. Sequenced material: blood, taken after autologous hematopoietic stem cell transplantation. The CDR3 nucleotides are TGTGCCAGCAGTGACAAGACTAGCGGGACTTACAATGAGCAGTACTTC. Protein: CASSDKTSGTYNEQYF.